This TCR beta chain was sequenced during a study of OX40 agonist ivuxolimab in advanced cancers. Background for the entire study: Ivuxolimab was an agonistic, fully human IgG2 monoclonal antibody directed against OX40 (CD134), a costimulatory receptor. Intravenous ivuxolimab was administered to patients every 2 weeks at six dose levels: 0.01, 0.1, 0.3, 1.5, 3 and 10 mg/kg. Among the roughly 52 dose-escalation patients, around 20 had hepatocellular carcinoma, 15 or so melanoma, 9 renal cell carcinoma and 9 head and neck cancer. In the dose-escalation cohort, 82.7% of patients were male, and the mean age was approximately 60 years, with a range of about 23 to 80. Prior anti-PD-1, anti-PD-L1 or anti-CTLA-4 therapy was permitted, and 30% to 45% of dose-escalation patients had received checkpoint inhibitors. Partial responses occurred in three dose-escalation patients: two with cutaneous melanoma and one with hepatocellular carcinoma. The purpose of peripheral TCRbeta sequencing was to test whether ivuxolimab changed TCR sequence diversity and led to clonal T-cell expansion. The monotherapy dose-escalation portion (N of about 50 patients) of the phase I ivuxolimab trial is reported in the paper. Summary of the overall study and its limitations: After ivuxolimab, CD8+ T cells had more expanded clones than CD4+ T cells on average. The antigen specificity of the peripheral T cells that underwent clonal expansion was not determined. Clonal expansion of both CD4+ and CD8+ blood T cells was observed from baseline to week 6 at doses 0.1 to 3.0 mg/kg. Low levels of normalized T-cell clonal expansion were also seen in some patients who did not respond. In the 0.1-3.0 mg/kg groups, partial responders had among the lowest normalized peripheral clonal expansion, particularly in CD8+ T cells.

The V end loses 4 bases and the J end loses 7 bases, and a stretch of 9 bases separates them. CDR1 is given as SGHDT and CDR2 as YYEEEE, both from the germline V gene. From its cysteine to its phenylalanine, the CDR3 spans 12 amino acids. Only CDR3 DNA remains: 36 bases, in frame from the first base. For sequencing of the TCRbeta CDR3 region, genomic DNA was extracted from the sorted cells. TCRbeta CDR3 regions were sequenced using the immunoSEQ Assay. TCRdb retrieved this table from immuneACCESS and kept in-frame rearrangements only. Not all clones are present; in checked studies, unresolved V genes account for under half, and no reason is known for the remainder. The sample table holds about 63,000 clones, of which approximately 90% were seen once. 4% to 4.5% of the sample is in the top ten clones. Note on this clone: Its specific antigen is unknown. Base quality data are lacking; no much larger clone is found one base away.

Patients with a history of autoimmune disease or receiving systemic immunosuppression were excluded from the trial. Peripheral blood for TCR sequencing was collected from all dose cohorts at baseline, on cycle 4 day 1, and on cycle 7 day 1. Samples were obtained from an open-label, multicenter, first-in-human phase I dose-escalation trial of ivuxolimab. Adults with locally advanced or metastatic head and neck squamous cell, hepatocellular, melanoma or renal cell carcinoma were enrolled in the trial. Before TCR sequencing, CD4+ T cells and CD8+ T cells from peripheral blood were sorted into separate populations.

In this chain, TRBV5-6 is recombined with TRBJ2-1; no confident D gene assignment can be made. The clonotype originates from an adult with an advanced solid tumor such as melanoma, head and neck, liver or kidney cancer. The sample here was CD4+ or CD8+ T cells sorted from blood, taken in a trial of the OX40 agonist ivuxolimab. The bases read TGTGCCAGCAGCCTTAACGTGAATGAGCAGTTCTTC. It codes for CASSLNVNEQFF.